The present T cell receptor (beta chain) was sequenced within a study of OX40 agonist ivuxolimab in advanced cancers. Study details: The patients received agonistic anti-OX40 (CD134) antibody ivuxolimab. Dose-escalation patients had hepatocellular carcinoma, melanoma, renal cell or head and neck cancer. Study-level points and caveats: There was clonal expansion of CD4+ and CD8+ blood T cells by week 6 at 0.1 to 3.0 mg/kg. Antigens targeted by the expanded peripheral T cells were not determined.

As concerns this clone: What it recognizes is unknown.

Using immunoSEQ multiplex PCR, the repertoire was profiled, and TCRdb retains in-frame clones only, with some absent. The profile shows under 15,000 clones, approximately 84% of them singletons. This CDR3 has 13 amino acids. V was shortened by 1 base and J by 10 bases, with 13 bases between the two germline ends. The V gene's germline CDR1 is MNHEY and CDR2 SMNVEV (reference sequence). The clonotype was recovered from an adult with an advanced solid tumor such as melanoma, head and neck, liver or kidney cancer. The source was CD4+ or CD8+ T cells sorted from blood, collected in a trial of the OX40 agonist ivuxolimab. The rearrangement links TRBV27 to TRBJ1-1; D gene ambiguous. CDR3 sequence reads: CASSLLGPTGAFF. The CDR3 DNA reads as TGTGCCAGCAGTTTATTGGGCCCCACGGGAGCTTTCTTT.